These 15 T cell receptor beta chains came from one sample sequenced in a study of shared clonotypes between healthy human individuals. Positive CCR7 selection of CD45RO-negative cells yielded the naive CD8 cells, and terminally differentiated effector memory CD45RA+ cells were excluded. Sequencing was performed with immunoSEQ multiplex PCR; in TCRdb, only in-frame clones are kept and a portion is missing. Here the sample spans about 2,200,000 clones, approximately 94% being singletons. Sequencing was carried out using naive CD8+ T cells from PBMCs. These receptors were collected from a young man in good health. Some clones in this sample may be carry-over from other donors' samples.

This chain links TRBV27 with TRBJ2-1; D is ambiguous. The germline gives CDR1 MNHEY, CDR2 SMNVEV (reference sequence). CDR3 length: 12 amino acids. V lost 4 bases and J lost 9, with 10 bases in between. CDR3 coding DNA: TGTGCCAGCAGTTCCCAGATGCTTGAGCAGTTCTTC. Translation: CASSSQMLEQFF.

The V call is TRBV7-9, the J call TRBJ2-1; D ambiguous. The germline V gene has CDR1 SEHNR and CDR2 FQNEAQ (reference sequence). The CDR3 contains 13 residues. V was trimmed by 4 bases and J by 9 bases, leaving 13 bases between them. The CDR3 loop reads CASSSKASVEQFF. The CDR3 DNA follows: TGTGCCAGCAGCTCAAAGGCCAGTGTTGAGCAGTTCTTC.

Comments on this clone: This sample includes further DNA sequences coding for the same CDR3. The chain is built from TRBV29-1 and TRBJ2-3, with TRBD2 matching 13 bases. With 3 bases clipped from V and 3 bases from J, the junction kept 0 bases outside the gene matches. Germline CDR1 and CDR2: SQVTM and ANQGSEA. This CDR3 comprises 14 residues. This CDR3 reads CSVEGLAGTDTQYF. The CDR3 DNA is TGCAGCGTTGAGGGACTAGCGGGAACAGATACGCAGTATTTT.

The rearrangement links TRBV28 to TRBJ2-1; D is possibly TRBD1 or TRBD2 (5 bases each). Germline V CDR1 and CDR2: MDHEN, SYDVKM. The CDR3 covers 15 residues. The V end lost 2 bases, the J end lost 1 base, and 9 bases lay between the germline ends. CDR3 in amino acids: CASSLGDPSYNEQFF. The CDR3 DNA follows: TGTGCCAGCAGTTTAGGGGACCCGTCCTACAATGAGCAGTTCTTC.

The chain links TRBV9 to TRBJ2-7; the D gene is possibly TRBD2 (6 bases). V dropped 3 bases and J dropped 3 bases, with 16 bases sitting between them. This CDR3 comprises 15 residues. Germline-derived CDR1 and CDR2 are SGDLS and YYNGEE. The CDR3 region has the DNA TGTGCCAGCAGCGAGCATCCTAGCGCCAACTACGAGCAGTACTTC. It codes for CASSEHPSANYEQYF.

CDR3 bases: TGTGCCTGGAGTGTAATTAACACTGAAGCTTTCTTT. Translation: CAWSVINTEAFF. The gene calls are TRBV30 and TRBJ1-1; D not certain. The CDR3 has 12 amino acids. V dropped 0 bases and J dropped 2 bases, with 4 bases sitting between them. Germline CDR1 is GTSNPN and CDR2 is SVGIG (reference sequence).

J is TRBJ1-1 and V is TRBV30, with TRBD1 as a possible D gene (5 bases). This CDR3 contains 11 residues. From germline, CDR1 is GTSNPN and CDR2 SVGIG (reference sequence). V lost 6 bases and J lost 4, with 9 bases in between. CDR3 DNA sequence: TGTGCCTGCTGGGGCAGCACTGAAGCTTTCTTT. It encodes CACWGSTEAFF.

The chain uses TRBV10-3 and TRBJ2-7, with 7 bases fitting TRBD2. The germline V gene encodes CDR1 ENHRY and CDR2 SYGVKD. CDR3 length: 14 residues. Losses at the gene ends were 8 bases for V and 1 base for J; bases not matched to a gene: 8. As DNA, the CDR3 is TGTGCCATCTCTAATCCGGGACTATCCTACGAGCAGTACTTC. Its protein is CAISNPGLSYEQYF.

V and J are TRBV19 and TRBJ2-1; D is possibly TRBD2 (6 bases). V lost 5 bases and J 9 bases, leaving 14 bases between the germline ends. CDR1 and CDR2 (germline): LNHDA, SQIVND (reference sequence). The CDR3 has 13 amino acids. For the CDR3, the DNA is TGTGCCAGTAGTCCAGGGACTTTCAGTGAGCAGTTCTTC. It yields the protein CASSPGTFSEQFF.

The rearrangement links TRBV14 to TRBJ2-2; D call uncertain. The CDR3 is made up of 15 amino acids. Trimming stripped 0 bases from V and 3 bases from J, with 8 bases between. CDR1 is SGHDN, CDR2 FVKESK, per germline. This chain's CDR3 is CASSQDPADTGELFF. The CDR3, as DNA: TGTGCCAGCAGCCAAGATCCAGCTGACACCGGGGAGCTGTTTTTT.

This clone has just one count. The chain joins TRBV7-3 to TRBJ2-2; TRBD2 matches at 10 bases. The CDR3 extends over 16 amino acids. The V segment lost 5 bases and the J segment 6 bases; nucleotides outside the gene matches: 9. Germline-derived CDR1 and CDR2 are SGHTA and FQGTGA. The CDR3 DNA reads as TGTGCCAGCAGCCCCTATCTAGCGGGAGCGGCCGGGGAGCTGTTTTTT. Translating gives CASSPYLAGAAGELFF.

This chain joins TRBV19 and TRBJ1-1; D is perhaps TRBD1 (6 bases). Looked up from germline, CDR1 is LNHDA and CDR2 is SQIVND (reference sequence). V gave up 6 bases and J gave up 5 bases, with 19 bases separating them. CDR3 length equals 15 residues. CDR3 sequence (DNA): TGTGCCAGTAGGTTGAGGACAGATTCCAGGACTGAAGCTTTCTTT. Protein: CASRLRTDSRTEAFF.

The chain joins TRBV28 to TRBJ2-7; 10 nucleotides align to TRBD2. The CDR3 contains 13 residues. The V segment lost 7 bases and the J segment 5 bases; nucleotides outside the gene matches: 5. Germline V gives CDR1 MDHEN, CDR2 SYDVKM. CDR3 residues: CASTLAGGNEQYF. CDR3 coding DNA: TGTGCCAGCACCTTAGCGGGAGGCAACGAGCAGTACTTC.

This chain links TRBV27 with TRBJ2-2; D remains unclear. The length of the CDR3 is 15 residues. CDR1 MNHEY and CDR2 SMNVEV come from the germline V gene (reference sequence). V dropped 0 bases and J dropped 4 bases, with 9 bases sitting between them. The CDR3 is CASSLSIRSTGELFF. The CDR3, as DNA: TGTGCCAGCAGTTTATCGATAAGGAGCACCGGGGAGCTGTTTTTT.

The chain recombines TRBV30 with TRBJ2-1; a weak D match, TRBD1 (5 bases). The CDR3 runs to 16 residues. Deletions cut 5 bases from V and 0 bases from J, with 17 bases between. Germline loops: CDR1 GTSNPN, CDR2 SVGIG (reference sequence). DNA for the CDR3: TGTGCCTGGGACCCCGGGTGGACACGCTCCTACAATGAGCAGTTCTTC. Translation: CAWDPGWTRSYNEQFF.